This T cell receptor beta chain was found in a study of T cell responses to AZD1222 COVID-19 vaccine (dated by TCRdb to about 2021). Broadly, across the study: AZD1222 recipients whose second dose came at about 4 weeks and those whose second dose came at about 12 weeks were combined into one group, since spike-specific TCR depth and breadth did not differ between the two schedules. TCR sequencing was performed for about 250 trial participants, of whom around 200 were given two doses of AZD1222 and around 26 were given two doses of MenACWY control vaccine. Trial participants were enrolled by age into subgroups of 18-55, 56-69 and 70-plus years, and around 140, 26 and 57 TCR-sequenced participants, respectively, were included in these subgroups.

The CDR3 regions of human TCRbeta chains were subjected to immunosequencing. The original methods were these. Repertoire TCRs were checked for matches against a reference library of SARS-CoV-2-specific TCRs that had been generated using the MIRA antigen-specificity platform. Breadth was defined as the fraction of unique TCRs that were SARS-CoV-2-associated, and depth was defined as the fraction of total T cells that were SARS-CoV-2-associated. Using the MIRA data, each spike-specific TCR was mapped to the spike region that the TCR reacts to and placed in a CD4 or CD8 class. Log10-transformed breadth and depth values were compared by one-way ANOVA with Sidak's multiple comparisons tests. This immuneACCESS table, as held by TCRdb, lists in-frame sequences with V and J called but not all clones. Of the missing ones, under half trace to an unresolved V gene in checked studies; the others have no known cause. Clone size and V and J calls were adopted from that table, with D and trimming inferred from the DNA. Present in this sample are 150,000 or so clones, 85% to 90% of which were seen just once. The ten largest clonotypes hold 1.5% to 2% of the sample.

A remark on this clone: No antigen is known for it. Within one base of it there is no much larger clone, and no base qualities were kept.

On the study overall, not on this receptor specifically: Vaccine-associated CD4 TCRs spanned the whole spike protein, with dominant responses in regions 160-218 and 743-854. The 56-69-year group was small, and its depth increase did not reach significance, likely because of low power. Participants were mostly white British, with more females than males. The authors suggested clonal diversity may have been underestimated. No day 14 peak-response samples were available, so repertoires were characterized only after the peak T cell response. After two AZD1222 doses, both the breadth and the depth of spike-specific TCRs were significantly higher than at day 0 and than in MenACWY recipients. Epitopes outside the regions mutated in the B.1.351 and B.1.1.7 variants were reportedly recognized by nearly half of the unique spike-specific TCRs. Only five or six AZD1222 recipients were SARS-CoV-2 seropositive at baseline, limiting conclusions about previously exposed vaccinees.

The time point label for this specimen denotes: baseline before first vaccination. Vaccinee samples came from UK trials COV001 and COV002, including a single-blind randomized controlled phase 2/3 trial of AZD1222 (ChAdOx1 nCoV-19) in healthy adults. For TCRbeta chain sequencing, PBMC samples were collected from trial participants at day 0 and at day 28 after the second dose. Trimmed from V: 6 bases; trimmed from J: 1 base; junction bases lacking a gene match: 11. Per the germline V gene, SNHLY is the CDR1 and FYNNEI is the CDR2. Inclusive of the bounding cysteine and phenylalanine, the CDR3 is 17 residues long. The kept DNA is CDR3 alone, 51 bases in frame from the first base.

Material: peripheral blood, obtained on day 0 of AZD1222 vaccination. The V and J segments used are TRBV2 and TRBJ1-5, and TRBD1 matches 8 of the central bases. The TCR comes from an adult in good health. The DNA reads TGTGCCAGCAGGCAGGGGGCTAAAGTTATGAGCAATCAGCCCCAGCATTTT. Its amino acids are CASRQGAKVMSNQPQHF.